This T cell receptor (beta chain) was documented in a study of cytomegalovirus exposure and HLA in healthy donors. Primers included in the PCR were 60 Vbeta and 13 Jbeta primers. Profiling relied on immunoSEQ multiplex PCR, and the TCRdb table lists in-frame clones only, not all of them. The sample has some 130,000 clones; the top ten hold roughly 1.7%. CDR1 and CDR2 (germline): MNHEY, SMNVEV (reference sequence). J gave up 2 bases and V 6 bases, and 5 bases lay outside the gene matches. The CDR3 runs to 15 residues. Sequenced: PBMCs. The V and J genes are TRBV27 and TRBJ2-1; 9 positions agree with TRBD2. The clonotype was recovered from a man between 18 and 29 years old in good health and CMV-seronegative. The CDR3 DNA sequence: TGTGCCAGCAGCGGGCTAGCGGGGCCCTACAATGAGCAGTTCTTC. Translating it yields CASSGLAGPYNEQFF.